What follows are 7 T cell receptor beta chains derived from one specimen sequenced in a study of T-cell reconstitution after alpha-beta-depleted transplantation in children. The authors prepared the TCRbeta library with unique molecular identifiers. From the PCR reads, TCRdb called clonotypes with MiXCR, one entry per CDR3 protein. The repertoire holds 400,000 to 450,000 distinct CDR3 sequences, with 43% as singletons. The sample consisted of PBMCs, taken before TCRalphabeta/CD19-depleted stem cell transplant. These receptors were obtained from a girl aged 2-10 years with aplastic anemia, due to receive a stem cell transplant.

This clonotype was detected ten times or more. The gene calls are TRBV30 and TRBJ2-1; 12 positions match TRBD2. Unmatched junction bases numbered 1, after V lost 7 bases and J lost 0 bases. The CDR3 spans 14 residues. Looked up from germline, CDR1 is GTSNPN and CDR2 is SVGIG (reference sequence). CDR3 nucleotide sequence: TGTGCCTTGACTAGCGGGAGCTCCTACAATGAGCAGTTCTTC. Its translation: CALTSGSSYNEQFF.

The genes are TRBV30 and TRBJ2-7; TRBD1 aligns across 9 bases. V lost 1 base to trimming and J lost 2 bases; unmatched junction nucleotides: 3. The CDR3 is 14 amino acids. Germline CDR1 reads GTSNPN; CDR2 reads SVGIG (reference sequence). CDR3 DNA: TGTGCCTGGAGTGAAGGGGACAGGGCCTACGAGCAGTACTTC. Protein: CAWSEGDRAYEQYF.

The V gene is TRBV7-9, the J gene TRBJ2-5; D tentatively reads TRBD1 or TRBD2 (5 bases each). This CDR3 is built from 15 residues. V shed 4 bases and J shed 5 bases, with 17 bases lying between them. CDR1 is SEHNR, CDR2 FQNEAQ, per germline (reference sequence). DNA for the CDR3: TGTGCCAGCAGCTCTTTCGGGACCTCCGGGGAGACCCAGTACTTC. Translating gives CASSSFGTSGETQYF.

The chain recombines TRBV5-5 with TRBJ2-3, with a tentative D call TRBD2 (7 bases). V was cut by 0 bases and J by 5 bases, with 13 bases left in between. The CDR3 contains 15 residues. CDR1 and CDR2 (germline): SGHKS, YYEKEE (reference sequence). Here the CDR3 DNA reads TGTGCCAGCAGCTTGGGGGGGGGGCGTTTAGATACGCAGTATTTT. Its protein product is CASSLGGGRLDTQYF.

This sequence joins TRBV18 and TRBJ1-5; 7 nucleotides line up with TRBD1. This CDR3 is 16 amino acids long. The ends lost 3 bases at V and 4 bases at J; junction bases unmatched: 9. Germline CDR1 and CDR2: KGHSH and LQKENI. The CDR3 reads CASSPTTGATNQPQHF. CDR3 nucleotides: TGTGCCAGCTCACCGACCACAGGGGCTACGAATCAGCCCCAGCATTTT.

This clonotype has just a few counts. The rearrangement uses TRBV27 and TRBJ1-5, with D possibly TRBD1 on 5 matching bases. Trimming pared 4 bases from V and 4 bases from J, leaving 20 bases between. The germline gives CDR1 MNHEY, CDR2 SMNVEV (reference sequence). The CDR3 consists of 17 residues. CDR3 coding DNA: TGTGCCAGCAGTTCGTTCCGGGGGGTTGGGGAGAATCAGCCCCAGCATTTT. Its protein product is CASSSFRGVGENQPQHF.

This clonotype was recorded a few times. V is TRBV4-3 and J is TRBJ2-7; TRBD2 matches at 8 bases. This CDR3 region has 17 residues. V was pared by 4 bases and J by 0 bases, with 11 bases of the junction left unmatched. Germline V gene data show CDR1 as LGHNA and CDR2 as YSLEER. The CDR3 region has the DNA TGCGCCAGCAGCCCAGGGATTAGCGGGGCAAACTCCTACGAGCAGTACTTC. Residues: CASSPGISGANSYEQYF.